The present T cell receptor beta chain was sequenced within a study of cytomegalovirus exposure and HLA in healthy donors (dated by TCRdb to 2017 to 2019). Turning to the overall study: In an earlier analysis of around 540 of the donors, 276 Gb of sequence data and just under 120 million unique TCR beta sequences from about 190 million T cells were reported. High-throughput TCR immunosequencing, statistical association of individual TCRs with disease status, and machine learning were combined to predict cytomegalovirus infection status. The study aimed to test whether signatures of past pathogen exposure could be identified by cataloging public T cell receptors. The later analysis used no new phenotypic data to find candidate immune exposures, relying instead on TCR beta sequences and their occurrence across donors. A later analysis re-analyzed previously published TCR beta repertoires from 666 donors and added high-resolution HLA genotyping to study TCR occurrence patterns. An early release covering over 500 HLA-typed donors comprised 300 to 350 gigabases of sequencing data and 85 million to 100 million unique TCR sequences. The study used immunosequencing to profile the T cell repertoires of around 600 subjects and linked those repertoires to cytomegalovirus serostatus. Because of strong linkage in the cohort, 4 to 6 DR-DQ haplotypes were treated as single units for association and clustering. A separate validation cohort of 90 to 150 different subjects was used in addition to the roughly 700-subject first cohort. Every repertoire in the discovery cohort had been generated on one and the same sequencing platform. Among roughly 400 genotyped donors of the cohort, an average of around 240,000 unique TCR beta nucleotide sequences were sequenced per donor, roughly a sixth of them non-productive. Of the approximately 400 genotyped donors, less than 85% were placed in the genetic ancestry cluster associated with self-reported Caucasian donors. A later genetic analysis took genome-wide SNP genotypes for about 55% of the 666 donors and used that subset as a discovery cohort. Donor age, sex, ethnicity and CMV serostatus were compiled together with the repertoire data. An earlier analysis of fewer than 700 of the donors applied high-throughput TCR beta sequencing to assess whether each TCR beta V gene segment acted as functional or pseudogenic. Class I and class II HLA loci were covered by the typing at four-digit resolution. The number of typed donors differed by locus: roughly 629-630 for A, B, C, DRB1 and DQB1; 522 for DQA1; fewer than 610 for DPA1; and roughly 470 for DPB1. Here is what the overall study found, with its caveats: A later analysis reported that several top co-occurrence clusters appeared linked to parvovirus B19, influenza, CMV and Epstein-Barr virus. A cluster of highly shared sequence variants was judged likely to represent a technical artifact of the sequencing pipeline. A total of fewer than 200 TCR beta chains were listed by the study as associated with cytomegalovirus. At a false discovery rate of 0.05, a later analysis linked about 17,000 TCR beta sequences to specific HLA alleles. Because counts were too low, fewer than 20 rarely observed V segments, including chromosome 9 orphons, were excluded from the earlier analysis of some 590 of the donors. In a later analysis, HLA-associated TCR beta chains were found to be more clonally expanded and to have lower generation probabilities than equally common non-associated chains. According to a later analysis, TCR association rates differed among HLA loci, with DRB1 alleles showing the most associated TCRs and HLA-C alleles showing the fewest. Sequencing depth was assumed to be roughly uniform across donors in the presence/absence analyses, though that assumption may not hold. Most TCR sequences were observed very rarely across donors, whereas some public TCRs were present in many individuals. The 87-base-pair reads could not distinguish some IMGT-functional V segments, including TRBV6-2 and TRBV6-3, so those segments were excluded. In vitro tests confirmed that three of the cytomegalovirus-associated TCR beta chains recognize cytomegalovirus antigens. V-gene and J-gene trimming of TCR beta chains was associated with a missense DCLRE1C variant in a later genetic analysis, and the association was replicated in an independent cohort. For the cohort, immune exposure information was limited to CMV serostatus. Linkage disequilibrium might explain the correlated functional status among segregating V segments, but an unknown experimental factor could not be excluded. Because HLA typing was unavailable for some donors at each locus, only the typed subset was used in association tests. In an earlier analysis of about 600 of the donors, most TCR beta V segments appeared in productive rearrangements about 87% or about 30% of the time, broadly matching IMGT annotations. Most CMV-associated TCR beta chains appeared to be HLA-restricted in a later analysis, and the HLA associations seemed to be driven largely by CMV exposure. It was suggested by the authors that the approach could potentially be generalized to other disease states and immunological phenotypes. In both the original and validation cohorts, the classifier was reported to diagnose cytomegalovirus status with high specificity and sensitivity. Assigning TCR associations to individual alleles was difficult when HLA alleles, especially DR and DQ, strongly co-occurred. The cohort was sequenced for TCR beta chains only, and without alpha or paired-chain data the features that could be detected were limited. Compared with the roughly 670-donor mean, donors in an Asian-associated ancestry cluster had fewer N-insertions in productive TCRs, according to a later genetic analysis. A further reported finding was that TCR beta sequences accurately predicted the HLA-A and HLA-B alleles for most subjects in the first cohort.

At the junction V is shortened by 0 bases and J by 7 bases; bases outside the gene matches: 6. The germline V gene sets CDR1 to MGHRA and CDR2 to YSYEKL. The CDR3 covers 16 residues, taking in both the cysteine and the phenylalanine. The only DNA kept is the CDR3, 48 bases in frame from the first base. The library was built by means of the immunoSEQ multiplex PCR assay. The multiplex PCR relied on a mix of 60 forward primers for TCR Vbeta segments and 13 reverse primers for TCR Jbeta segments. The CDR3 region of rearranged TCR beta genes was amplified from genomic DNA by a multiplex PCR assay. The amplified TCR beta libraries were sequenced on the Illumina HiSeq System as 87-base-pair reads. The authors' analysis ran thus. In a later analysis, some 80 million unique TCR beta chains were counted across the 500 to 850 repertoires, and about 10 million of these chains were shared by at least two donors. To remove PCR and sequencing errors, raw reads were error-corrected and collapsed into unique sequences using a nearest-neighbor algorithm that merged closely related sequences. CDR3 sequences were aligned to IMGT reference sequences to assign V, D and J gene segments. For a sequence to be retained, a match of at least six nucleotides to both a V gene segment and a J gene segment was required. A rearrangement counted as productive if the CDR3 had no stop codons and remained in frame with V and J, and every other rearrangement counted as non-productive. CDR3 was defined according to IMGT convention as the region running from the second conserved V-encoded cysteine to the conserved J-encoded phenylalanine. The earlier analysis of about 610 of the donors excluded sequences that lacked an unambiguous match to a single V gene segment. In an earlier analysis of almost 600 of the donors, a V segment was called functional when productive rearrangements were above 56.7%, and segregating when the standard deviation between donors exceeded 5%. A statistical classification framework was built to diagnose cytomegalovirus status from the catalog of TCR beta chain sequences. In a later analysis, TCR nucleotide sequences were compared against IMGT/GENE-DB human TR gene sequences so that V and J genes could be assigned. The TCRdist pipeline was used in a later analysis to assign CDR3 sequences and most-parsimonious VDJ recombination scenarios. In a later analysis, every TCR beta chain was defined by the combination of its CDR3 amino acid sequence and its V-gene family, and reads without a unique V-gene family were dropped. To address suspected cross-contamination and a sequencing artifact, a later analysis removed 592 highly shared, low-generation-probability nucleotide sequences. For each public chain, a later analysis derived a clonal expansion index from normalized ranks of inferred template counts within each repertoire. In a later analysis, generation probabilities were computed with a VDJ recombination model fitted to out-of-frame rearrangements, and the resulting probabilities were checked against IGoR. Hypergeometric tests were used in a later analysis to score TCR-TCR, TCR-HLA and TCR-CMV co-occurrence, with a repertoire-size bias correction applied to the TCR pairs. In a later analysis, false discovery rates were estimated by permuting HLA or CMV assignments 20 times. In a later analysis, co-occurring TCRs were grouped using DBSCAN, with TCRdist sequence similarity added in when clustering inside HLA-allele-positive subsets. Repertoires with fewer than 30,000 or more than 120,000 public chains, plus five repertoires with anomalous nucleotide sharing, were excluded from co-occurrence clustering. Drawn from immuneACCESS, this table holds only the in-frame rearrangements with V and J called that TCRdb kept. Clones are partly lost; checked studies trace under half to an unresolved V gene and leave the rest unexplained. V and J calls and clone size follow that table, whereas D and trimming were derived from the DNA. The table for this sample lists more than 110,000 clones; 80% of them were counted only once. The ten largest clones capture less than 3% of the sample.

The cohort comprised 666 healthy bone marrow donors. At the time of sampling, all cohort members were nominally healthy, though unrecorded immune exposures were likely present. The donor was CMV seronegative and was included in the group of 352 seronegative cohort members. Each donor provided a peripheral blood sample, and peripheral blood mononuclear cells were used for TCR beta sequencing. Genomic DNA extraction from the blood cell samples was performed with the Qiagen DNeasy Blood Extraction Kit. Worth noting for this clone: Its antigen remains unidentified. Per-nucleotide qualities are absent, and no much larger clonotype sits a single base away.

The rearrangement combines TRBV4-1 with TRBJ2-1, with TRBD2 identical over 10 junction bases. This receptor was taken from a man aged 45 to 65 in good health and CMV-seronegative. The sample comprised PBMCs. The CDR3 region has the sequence CASSQETGLAFNEQFF. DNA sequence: TGCGCCAGCAGCCAAGAAACGGGACTAGCGTTTAATGAGCAGTTCTTC.